The 25 T cell receptor beta chains below all came from one sample that was sequenced in a study of blood T cell repertoires in COVID-19. Measured with immunoSEQ multiplex PCR; TCRdb has only the in-frame clones, and not every one. The data hold some 130,000 clones, with around 88% observed a single time. Sample: peripheral blood. Every receptor here comes from a man between 60 and 75 years old with COVID-19, enrolled during active disease.

The V gene is TRBV6-6, the J gene TRBJ2-5; possible D gene TRBD1, 6 bases. Germline lookup yields CDR1 MNHNY and CDR2 SVGAGI (reference sequence). The CDR3 is 13 amino acids. Trimming stripped 9 bases from V and 4 bases from J, with 15 bases between. The DNA for the CDR3 is TGTGCCAGTGCAGGGGTAACCGGAGAGACCCAGTACTTC. Protein: CASAGVTGETQYF.

The V gene is TRBV4-1, the J gene TRBJ2-5; 10 bases fit TRBD1. J was trimmed by 7 bases and V by 2 bases; bases with no gene match: 7. Germline V gene lookup returns CDR1 MGHRA and CDR2 YSYEKL. This CDR3 region has 15 residues. The CDR3 sequence: CASSQIGQGVGTQYF. CDR3 bases: TGCGCCAGCAGCCAAATAGGACAGGGGGTCGGGACCCAGTACTTC.

The chain uses TRBV6-5 and TRBJ1-2; no definite D call. V lost 0 bases and J 2 bases, leaving 13 bases between the germline ends. The CDR3 length is 16 residues. Germline CDR1 is MNHEY and CDR2 is SVGAGI. This chain's CDR3 is CASSYSSGRRNYGYTF. CDR3 nucleotides: TGTGCCAGCAGTTACTCGAGCGGGAGAAGGAACTATGGCTACACCTTC.

Written as DNA, the CDR3 is TGTGCCAGCAGCTTAGATTTCGGGACAGGGAGAGAAAAACTGTTTTTT. This codes for CASSLDFGTGREKLFF. J is TRBJ1-4 and V is TRBV7-2; the match to TRBD1 covers 9 bases. The CDR3 consists of 16 residues. Germline CDR1 SGHTA, CDR2 FQGNSA. The V gene end was trimmed by 1 base and the J gene end by 8 bases; junction bases not matched to a gene: 8.

The chain couples TRBV6-5 to TRBJ2-1; 9 bases fit TRBD2. V was pared by 0 bases and J by 3 bases, with 3 bases of the junction left unmatched. Germline lookup yields CDR1 MNHEY and CDR2 SVGAGI. The CDR3 length is 16 residues. The CDR3: CASSYSPRGGYNEQFF. CDR3 in DNA: TGTGCCAGCAGTTACTCCCCGCGGGGGGGCTACAATGAGCAGTTCTTC.

The rearrangement joins TRBV19 to TRBJ1-5, with D perhaps TRBD1 (6 bases). This CDR3 is 13 amino acids long. Trimming took off 7 bases at V and 8 bases at J, with 15 bases between the two ends. Germline V gene data show CDR1 as LNHDA and CDR2 as SQIVND (reference sequence). The CDR3 DNA follows: TGTGCCAGTAACCCCCGTGAGGGGGAGCCCCAGCATTTT. It codes for CASNPREGEPQHF.

V and J are TRBV6-2 or TRBV6-3 and TRBJ2-5; D might be TRBD2 (5 bases). V was shortened by 3 bases and J by 2 bases, with 16 bases between the two germline ends. The V gene's germline CDR1 is MNHEY and CDR2 SVGEGT. This CDR3 has 16 residues. CDR3 amino acids: CASSYSGSVKQETQYF. CDR3 bases: TGTGCCAGCAGTTATTCTGGGAGCGTGAAACAAGAGACCCAGTACTTC.

This clone was recorded once. Other DNA sequences from this sample encode an identical CDR3 as well. This chain links TRBV5-1 with TRBJ2-3; TRBD2 matches 8 bases. Germline V gives CDR1 SGHRS, CDR2 YFSETQ. V was clipped by 0 bases and J by 0 bases; unmatched bases: 3. This CDR3 region has 16 residues. The CDR3: CASSLGLAGSTDTQYF. CDR3 in DNA: TGCGCCAGCAGCTTGGGGCTAGCGGGTAGCACAGATACGCAGTATTTT. The whole variable domain, remainder taken from reference TRBV5-1 and TRBJ2-3, is KAGVTQTPRYLIKTRGQQVTLSCSPISGHRSVSWYQQTPGQGLQFLFEYFSETQRNKGNFPGRFSGRQFSNSRSEMNVSTLELGDSALYLCASSLGLAGSTDTQYFGPGTRLTVL.

J is TRBJ1-1 and V is TRBV18; 12 bases map to TRBD1. V gave up 4 bases and J gave up 4 bases; unmatched junction bases: 7. CDR1 and CDR2 from the germline V gene are KGHSH and LQKENI. The CDR3 has 16 residues. The CDR3 here is CASSLGTGGAGTEAFF. The CDR3 DNA follows: TGTGCCAGCTCACTGGGGACAGGGGGCGCGGGCACTGAAGCTTTCTTT. Variable domain in full (rest from reference TRBV18 and TRBJ1-1): NAGVMQNPRHLVRRRGQEARLRCSPMKGHSHVYWYRQLPEEGLKFMVYLQKENIIDESGMPKERFSAEFPKEGPSILRIQQVVRGDSAAYFCASSLGTGGAGTEAFFGQGTRLTVV.

The chain carries TRBV9 and TRBJ1-1; D gene ambiguous. Germline assignment: CDR1 SGDLS and CDR2 YYNGEE. Trimming left V 0 bases short and J 2 bases short, with 14 bases between. The CDR3 is 16 residues long. CDR3: CASSVATEPPNTEAFF. The CDR3 DNA is TGTGCCAGCAGCGTAGCGACGGAGCCCCCTAACACTGAAGCTTTCTTT.

The chain is built from TRBV18 and TRBJ1-2; 7 nucleotides match TRBD1. Germline CDR1 KGHSH, CDR2 LQKENI. J lost 2 bases, V lost 6 bases, and 3 bases had no gene match. The CDR3 sequence is 13 residues long. The CDR3 here is CASSPRGNYGYTF. CDR3 in DNA: TGTGCCAGCTCGCCCAGGGGGAACTATGGCTACACCTTC.

This clone was recorded only once. The rearrangement uses TRBV6-5 and TRBJ2-4; D perhaps matches TRBD2 (6 bases). With 9 bases removed from V and 6 bases from J, the gap between germline ends came to 12 bases. Germline CDR1 is MNHEY and CDR2 is SVGAGI. This CDR3 comprises 12 residues. The CDR3 protein is CASRTEGNIQYF. The CDR3 DNA follows: TGTGCCAGTAGGACGGAGGGAAACATTCAGTACTTC.

This chain connects TRBV19 to TRBJ2-1; possible D gene TRBD1, 6 bases. This CDR3 region has 13 residues. Germline V gene sequence: CDR1 LNHDA, CDR2 SQIVND (reference sequence). V gave up 3 bases and J gave up 8 bases, with 11 bases separating them. The CDR3 DNA reads TGTGCCAGTAGTATGGCAGGGGTCCATGAGCAGTTCTTC. Translation gives CASSMAGVHEQFF.

The gene calls are TRBV27 and TRBJ1-5; the D gene is possibly TRBD1 (5 bases). This CDR3 is 15 amino acids long. Trimming removed 5 bases at V and 6 bases at J, with 17 bases between. Germline V gene lookup returns CDR1 MNHEY and CDR2 SMNVEV (reference sequence). The CDR3 sequence: CASSTGTGRFQPQHF. The CDR3 nucleotides read TGTGCCAGCAGTACTGGGACTGGGCGGTTTCAGCCCCAGCATTTT.

The table lists this clone with a few counts. The genes are TRBV7-8 and TRBJ1-4; D remains unclear. Germline lookup yields CDR1 SGHVS and CDR2 FQNEAQ. This CDR3 comprises 15 residues. The germline V and J ends were trimmed by 5 bases and 0 bases, with 10 bases remaining between them. The CDR3 nucleotides are TGTGCCAGCAGCCGCGAGAGAACAACTAATGAAAAACTGTTTTTT. Residues: CASSRERTTNEKLFF.

The rearrangement joins TRBV5-4 to TRBJ1-2, with TRBD1 identical over 7 bases. V lost 6 bases, J lost 0 bases, and 5 bases stayed unmatched. CDR1 and CDR2 from the germline V gene are SGHNT and YYREEE (reference sequence). The CDR3 contains 14 residues. CDR3 loop: CASTRDSANYGYTF. CDR3 in DNA: TGTGCCAGCACCCGGGACAGCGCTAACTATGGCTACACCTTC. Drawing the rest from reference TRBV5-4 and TRBJ1-2, the complete variable domain is ETGVTQSPTHLIKTRGQQVTLRCSSQSGHNTVSWYQQALGQGPQFIFQYYREEENGRGNFPPRFSGLQFPNYSSELNVNALELDDSALYLCASTRDSANYGYTFGSGTRLTVV.

The chain carries TRBV12-3 or TRBV12-4 and TRBJ1-2; the D is unclear. V was clipped by 6 bases and J by 1 base, with 6 bases between them. There are 12 residues in the CDR3. The CDR3, as DNA: TGTGCCAGCAGCCCGAGTAACTATGGCTACACCTTC. It codes for CASSPSNYGYTF.

This rearrangement joins TRBV18 to TRBJ1-2; D is uncertain. V was pared by 0 bases and J by 4 bases, with 15 bases between. The CDR3 covers 16 residues. Germline CDR1 KGHSH, CDR2 LQKENI. CDR3 nucleotides: TGTGCCAGCTCACCACCGAGTAGTGCTTTTGGCTATGGCTACACCTTC. Protein product: CASSPPSSAFGYGYTF.

The sample holds one count of this clone. The CDR3 bases are TGTGCCAGCAGCCCCCTACAGGGGGCGAAAAACACTGAAGCTTTCTTT. Protein product: CASSPLQGAKNTEAFF. The chain employs TRBV5-6 and TRBJ1-1, with 9 bases matching TRBD1. V trimming: 4 bases; J trimming: 2 bases; junction bases outside the gene matches: 9. CDR1 is SGHDT and CDR2 is YYEEEE in the germline V gene. The CDR3 runs 16 residues.

This chain's CDR3 is CASSFSGTDTQYF. The CDR3 DNA follows: TGTGCCAGCAGCTTCTCGGGGACAGATACGCAGTATTTT. The chain links TRBV7-3 to TRBJ2-3; weak D call: TRBD2 (5 bases). The length of the CDR3 is 13 residues. Germline CDR1 SGHTA, CDR2 FQGTGA. The ends were cut back, 3 bases at V and 3 bases at J, with 7 bases in the middle.

The chain recombines TRBV19 with TRBJ2-7; the match to TRBD1 covers 10 bases. Losses at the gene ends were 4 bases for V and 3 bases for J; bases not matched to a gene: 3. This CDR3 is 14 amino acids long. The germline V gene has CDR1 LNHDA and CDR2 SQIVND (reference sequence). As DNA, the CDR3 is TGTGCCAGTAGTAGGGACAGGGGAGGCTACGAGCAGTACTTC. This translates into CASSRDRGGYEQYF.

This CDR3 reads CAWSPPRAGRFNGYTF. The CDR3 nucleotides are TGTGCCTGGAGTCCGCCCCGCGCAGGGAGGTTCAATGGCTACACCTTC. This rearrangement joins TRBV30 to TRBJ1-2; tentative D call: TRBD1 (5 bases). The CDR3 contains 16 residues. CDR1 and CDR2 (germline): GTSNPN, SVGIG (reference sequence). The germline V and J ends were trimmed by 2 bases and 6 bases, with 22 bases remaining between them.

This clone appeared a single time. The rearrangement uses TRBV6-5 and TRBJ1-2; 8 bases are a match to TRBD1. Germline V gene lookup returns CDR1 MNHEY and CDR2 SVGAGI. The V segment lost 6 bases and the J segment 7 bases; nucleotides outside the gene matches: 4. The CDR3 totals 12 residues. CDR3 sequence (DNA): TGTGCCAGCAGCCCCGGACAGGGTGGCTACACCTTC. Protein product: CASSPGQGGYTF.

V gene TRBV18 combines with J gene TRBJ2-1; 11 bases align to TRBD2. The CDR3 is made up of 15 amino acids. The germline gives CDR1 KGHSH, CDR2 LQKENI. The V gene end was trimmed by 3 bases and the J gene end by 10 bases; junction bases not matched to a gene: 8. The CDR3 DNA sequence: TGTGCCAGCTCACCTGGGACTAGCGGACGATGGGAGCAGTTCTTC. It yields the protein CASSPGTSGRWEQFF. The variable domain in full, completed from reference TRBV18 and TRBJ2-1, reads NAGVMQNPRHLVRRRGQEARLRCSPMKGHSHVYWYRQLPEEGLKFMVYLQKENIIDESGMPKERFSAEFPKEGPSILRIQQVVRGDSAAYFCASSPGTSGRWEQFFGPGTRLTVL.

This rearrangement joins TRBV4-2 to TRBJ2-7; perhaps TRBD1 as D (6 bases). The CDR3 consists of 15 residues. Trimming left V 3 bases short and J 2 bases short, with 14 bases between. Germline values: CDR1 LGHNA, CDR2 YNFKEQ. CDR3 nucleotide sequence: TGTGCCAGCAGCCATTCCCGACAGGAGACCTACGAGCAGTACTTC. This codes for CASSHSRQETYEQYF.